The clone carrying this T cell receptor beta chain came up many times. TCRdb passed the RT-PCR reads through MiXCR, listing each CDR3 protein once. Of about 680,000 distinct CDR3 sequences detected, 14% appear once; the ten largest clones hold about 3.6%. Germline trimming cut 0 bases from V and 5 bases from J; bases unmatched to any gene: 8. Germline V gene sequence: CDR1 MGHRA, CDR2 YSYEKL. This CDR3 comprises 18 residues. The clonotype originates from a female donor in good health, serving as a healthy control. The sequenced sample consisted of memory CD4+ T cells from blood. J is TRBJ2-5 and V is TRBV4-1, with TRBD2 identical over 14 bases. The CDR3 protein is CASSQDHGTSGSLETQYF. The CDR3 DNA reads TGCGCCAGCAGCCAAGATCACGGGACTAGCGGGAGCCTGGAGACCCAGTACTTC.